This T cell receptor beta chain was documented in a study of Ad26.COV2.S vaccination and SARS-CoV-2 variants. Study-wide points: Possible underestimation of total T cell responses by the TCR breadth and depth analyses was noted. Across vaccine and placebo recipients, the breadth of non-spike TCRs was similar. Spike-specific TCR breadth in vaccine recipients exceeded that seen in placebo recipients. Reported post-vaccination CD8+ and CD4+ T cell responses to spike showed substantial breadth.

Concerning this clone: The antigen is undetermined.

Sequencing was performed with immunoSEQ multiplex PCR; in TCRdb, only in-frame clones are kept and a portion is missing. This table holds about 350,000 clones, roughly nine tenths found once. Germline values: CDR1 DFQATT, CDR2 SNEGSKA (reference sequence). The ends were cut back, 3 bases at V and 1 base at J, with 12 bases in the middle. This CDR3 region has 14 residues. Sequencing was performed on peripheral blood, taken after recovery from COVID-19. The chain combines TRBV20-1 with TRBJ1-1; D is perhaps TRBD1 (6 bases). The sequence was obtained from a human donor who had recovered from COVID-19. The CDR3 sequence is CSASGTFKNTEAFF. CDR3 DNA: TGCAGTGCTAGTGGGACATTCAAGAACACTGAAGCTTTCTTT.